This T cell receptor (beta chain) was obtained from a study of cytomegalovirus exposure and HLA in healthy donors. Findings and limits, study-wide: In a later analysis, a missense DCLRE1C variant was linked to TCR beta V- and J-gene trimming. Among immune exposure information, only CMV serostatus was available. Indistinguishable V segments, including TRBV6-2 and TRBV6-3, were excluded.

Germline V gene sequence: CDR1 MNHEY, CDR2 SVGAGI. This CDR3 comprises 15 residues. V was cut by 2 bases and J by 0 bases, with 10 bases left in between. Participants comprised healthy donors of bone marrow. It was with 60 Vbeta and 13 Jbeta primers that the PCR ran. The assay was immunoSEQ multiplex PCR, and TCRdb's table has in-frame clones only and misses some. This sample has about 150,000 clones, with approximately 60% found just once. This clone has a handful of counts. Its specificity is not known. The sequencing input was PBMCs. This clonotype originated in a woman in her sixties in good health and CMV-seropositive. The genes are TRBV6-5 and TRBJ1-1, with D hard to call. DNA for the CDR3: TGTGCCAGCAGTTACGGTAGAGAACTGAACACTGAAGCTTTCTTT. As protein: CASSYGRELNTEAFF.